The 10 T cell receptor beta chains below all came from one sample that was sequenced in a study of T cells in Graves' hyperthyroidism and ophthalmopathy. TCR beta CDR3 region amplification was performed from RNA transcripts. Researchers ran a first-round RT-PCR on the TCR CDR3 using the HTBI primer set. TCRdb re-called the multiplex PCR reads through MiXCR, storing one row per CDR3 protein. This sample yields under 350,000 distinct CDR3 sequences, of which about an eighth are seen a single time; roughly 8% belongs to the top ten. Input material: blood. Receptors originate from a woman aged 25 to 39 with Graves' hyperthyroidism that later progressed to Graves' ophthalmopathy.

This clonotype showed up many times. The J gene is TRBJ1-2, the V gene TRBV20-1; possibly TRBD1 for D (6 bases). Trimming stripped 6 bases from V and 2 bases from J, with 10 bases between. Per germline, CDR1 DFQATT and CDR2 SNEGSKA (reference sequence). The CDR3 is 12 residues long. DNA for the CDR3: TGCAGTGCAGGAAGGGGGAACTATGGCTACACCTTC. Its protein is CSAGRGNYGYTF.

With respect to this clonotype: A much larger clone lies one base from this, so it may be a read error. The chain joins TRBV15 to TRBJ2-1; the match to TRBD2 covers 11 bases. The CDR3 has 17 amino acids. Germline V gives CDR1 LNHNV, CDR2 YYDKDF (reference sequence). The CDR3 coding sequence is TGTGCCACCGGCAGAGAGGTAGCGGGAGGGCCGACGTATGAGCAGTTCTTC. Residues: CATGREVAGGPTYEQFF. Based on the CDR3 plus reference TRBV15 and TRBJ2-1, the full variable domain is DAMVIQNPRYQVTQFGKPVTLSCSQTLNHNVMYWYQQKSSQAPKLLFHYYDKDFNNEADTPDNFQSRRPNTSFCFLDIRSPGLGDTAMYLCATGREVAGGPTYEQFFGPGTRLTVL.

This clonotype was detected many times. V gene TRBV7-3 combines with J gene TRBJ2-5, with 7 positions matching TRBD1. V was clipped by 3 bases and J by 3 bases; unmatched bases: 4. The CDR3 totals 14 residues. Per germline, CDR1 SGHTA and CDR2 FQGTGA. The CDR3 sequence is CASSFRGGEETQYF. As DNA, the CDR3 is TGTGCCAGCAGCTTTCGAGGGGGCGAAGAGACCCAGTACTTC.

This clonotype has a count of ten or more. The chain uses TRBV27 and TRBJ2-7; 7 bases map to TRBD1. The CDR3 runs to 14 residues. The ends lost 0 bases at V and 5 bases at J; junction bases unmatched: 4. Per germline, CDR1 MNHEY and CDR2 SMNVEV (reference sequence). CDR3: CASSLSRTGHEQYF. In nucleotides, the CDR3 is TGTGCCAGCAGTTTATCCAGGACAGGCCACGAGCAGTACTTC.

In regard to this clonotype: A clone one base away is much larger, so this may be a read error. The V and J genes are TRBV20-1 and TRBJ1-4; TRBD1 matches at 8 bases. The CDR3 covers 13 residues. The germline V gene has CDR1 DFQATT and CDR2 SNEGSKA (reference sequence). The CDR3 bases are TGCAGTGCGCCACAGGGGGGTAATGAAAAACTGATTTTT. Its protein is CSAPQGGNEKLIF.

This clonotype was found many times. The chain employs TRBV6-6 and TRBJ1-5; unclear D gene. The CDR3 consists of 15 residues. V gave up 0 bases and J gave up 2 bases, with 8 bases separating them. CDR1 and CDR2 (germline): MNHNY, SVGAGI (reference sequence). CDR3 in DNA: TGTGCCAGCAGTTACTCTCTGGCCCGCAATCAGCCCCAGCATTTT. It translates to CASSYSLARNQPQHF.

This clonotype was counted at least ten times. The chain is built from TRBV2 and TRBJ1-3; 9 bases are shared with TRBD1. J lost 0 bases, V lost 6 bases, and 9 bases had no gene match. Germline values: CDR1 SNHLY, CDR2 FYNNEI. The CDR3 sequence is 17 residues long. The DNA for the CDR3 is TGTGCCAGCAGCTGGGGACAGGGAGTAAGCTCTGGAAACACCATATATTTT. Its protein is CASSWGQGVSSGNTIYF. Full variable domain (remainder filled in from reference TRBV2 and TRBJ1-3): EPEVTQTPSHQVTQMGQEVILRCVPISNHLYFYWYRQILGQKVEFLVSFYNNEISEKSEIFDDQFSVERPDGSNFTLKIRSTKLEDSAMYFCASSWGQGVSSGNTIYFGEGSWLTVV.

This clonotype was observed at least ten times. The rearrangement uses TRBV12-3 or TRBV12-4 and TRBJ2-7; D gene uncertain. The CDR3 spans 13 residues. The ends were cut back, 5 bases at V and 5 bases at J, with 13 bases in the middle. In nucleotides, the CDR3 is TGTGCCAGCAGTCTCCCGCCAGCCGACGAGCAGTACTTC. It encodes CASSLPPADEQYF.

The V gene is TRBV29-1, the J gene TRBJ1-2; D unresolved. CDR3 length equals 14 residues. The V gene's germline CDR1 is SQVTM and CDR2 ANQGSEA. Trimming left V 4 bases short and J 3 bases short, with 15 bases between. DNA for the CDR3: TGCAGCGTTGTACCGAGGGAAGGGTACTATGGCTACACCTTC. Translation gives CSVVPREGYYGYTF.

This clonotype was counted between two and nine times. The chain carries TRBV6-1 and TRBJ2-7; D may match TRBD1 or TRBD2 (5 bases each). Between the trimmed V and J ends, which lost 6 bases and 2 bases, there was a span of 14 bases. CDR3 size: 14 residues. Germline V lookup: CDR1 MNHNS, CDR2 SASEGT. CDR3 amino acids: CASRTGTPPYEQYF. Here the CDR3 DNA reads TGTGCCAGCAGAACCGGGACGCCACCCTACGAGCAGTACTTC.